Below, 17 T cell receptor beta chains from the same sample are listed, as sequenced in a study of cytomegalovirus exposure and HLA in healthy donors. Vbeta (60) and Jbeta (13) primers were used in the PCR. The method was immunoSEQ multiplex PCR; TCRdb's version includes in-frame clones alone and lacks a portion of them. Of about 130,000 clones listed, roughly 85% are singletons. The sequenced sample was PBMCs. These receptors were collected from a boy aged 5-17 years in good health and CMV-seronegative.

The J gene is TRBJ2-5, the V gene TRBV5-1; D remains unclear. The germline V gene encodes CDR1 SGHRS and CDR2 YFSETQ. The V and J ends lost 0 bases and 1 base respectively, with 7 bases between them. The CDR3 is made up of 14 amino acids. CDR3 protein: CASSLVHGQETQYF. The CDR3 DNA sequence: TGCGCCAGCAGCTTGGTCCACGGCCAAGAGACCCAGTACTTC.

The chain combines TRBV6-1 with TRBJ2-5; the match to TRBD2 covers 11 bases. The J segment lost 3 bases and the V segment lost 10 bases, leaving 10 bases of the junction unmatched. This CDR3 spans 15 amino acids. Germline CDR1 reads MNHNS; CDR2 reads SASEGT. In nucleotides, the CDR3 is TGTGCCACTAGGTTGTTAGCGGGAGGGAAAGAGACCCAGTACTTC. It codes for CATRLLAGGKETQYF.

Of note for this clone: The germline gene is not matched at one end of the junction; a read error may be the cause. Other DNA sequences from this sample encode an identical CDR3 as well. The J gene is TRBJ2-7, the V gene TRBV7-9; D is possibly TRBD2 (6 bases). Germline loops: CDR1 SEHNR, CDR2 FQNEAQ (reference sequence). The CDR3 spans 16 residues. CDR3 coding DNA: TGTGCCAGCAGCCATCCCCGGGACGGGAGCTCCTACGAGCAGTACTTT. As protein: CASSHPRDGSSYEQYF.

The gene calls are TRBV6-5 and TRBJ2-1; 10 nucleotides agree with TRBD1. CDR1 is MNHEY and CDR2 is SVGAGI in the germline V gene. This CDR3 is built from 15 residues. J gave up 3 bases and V 8 bases, and 7 bases lay outside the gene matches. The CDR3 loop is CASDRGLRVYNEQFF. The CDR3 DNA follows: TGTGCCAGCGACAGGGGGCTGCGGGTCTACAATGAGCAGTTCTTC.

The gene calls are TRBV27 and TRBJ2-1, with 16 bases matching TRBD2. The CDR3 is 16 amino acids. In germline, CDR1 is MNHEY, CDR2 SMNVEV (reference sequence). V dropped 6 bases and J dropped 8; count of bases not matched to a gene: 7. CDR3 sequence: CASSSPGLAGGDEQFF. The CDR3, as DNA: TGTGCCAGCAGCTCACCGGGACTAGCGGGAGGGGATGAGCAGTTCTTC.

This clone came up once. In DNA form, the CDR3 reads TGCGCCAGCAGTCAACGGGGTTGGCAGGTCTATGGCTACACCTTC. Encoded protein: CASSQRGWQVYGYTF. The chain recombines TRBV23-1 with TRBJ1-2; D is uncertain. TRBV23-1 is an open reading frame, and its role is uncertain. The length of the CDR3 is 15 residues. V shed 2 bases and J shed 4 bases, with 14 bases lying between them.

The chain combines TRBV5-1 with TRBJ2-3, with 9 bases aligning to TRBD2. Germline CDR1 SGHRS, CDR2 YFSETQ. V shed 0 bases and J 2 bases; nucleotides not matched to a gene: 4. CDR3 size: 16 residues. The CDR3 here is CASSLALAGITDTQYF. Here the CDR3 DNA reads TGCGCCAGCAGCTTGGCGCTAGCGGGAATCACAGATACGCAGTATTTT.

This clone has just a few counts. Other DNA sequences within the sample encode an identical CDR3. As DNA, the CDR3 is TGTGCTGGGGCTAGCGGCTACAATGAGCAGTTCTTC. Protein product: CAGASGYNEQFF. This rearrangement joins TRBV30 to TRBJ2-1; TRBD2 agrees at 7 bases. The CDR3 has 12 residues. From germline, CDR1 is GTSNPN and CDR2 SVGIG (reference sequence).

The chain carries TRBV2 and TRBJ2-5; tentative D call: TRBD2 (5 bases). This CDR3 region has 12 residues. Germline V gene data show CDR1 as SNHLY and CDR2 as FYNNEI. Trimming took off 7 bases at V and 2 bases at J, with 8 bases between the two ends. CDR3 sequence (DNA): TGTGCCAGCAAACGGACTCAAGAGACCCAGTACTTC. Protein product: CASKRTQETQYF.

V usage is TRBV2 and J usage is TRBJ1-2; D not resolved. Trimming took 3 bases from V and 8 from J, leaving 19 bases between them. The CDR3 spans 15 residues. Looked up from germline, CDR1 is SNHLY and CDR2 is FYNNEI. The CDR3 protein is CASSDWAASKEGYTF. CDR3 nucleotide sequence: TGTGCCAGCAGTGATTGGGCAGCTTCCAAGGAAGGCTACACCTTC. Based on the CDR3 plus reference TRBV2 and TRBJ1-2, the full variable domain is EPEVTQTPSHQVTQMGQEVILRCVPISNHLYFYWYRQILGQKVEFLVSFYNNEISEKSEIFDDQFSVERPDGSNFTLKIRSTKLEDSAMYFCASSDWAASKEGYTFGSGTRLTVV.

The chain recombines TRBV19 with TRBJ2-7, with 12 bases lining up with TRBD2. The junction had 8 bases not matched to a gene; V was cut back by 4 bases and J by 7 bases. Per the germline V gene, CDR1 is LNHDA and CDR2 is SQIVND (reference sequence). This CDR3 spans 15 amino acids. CDR3: CASSKVASGRAEQYF. The CDR3 DNA reads as TGTGCCAGTAGTAAGGTGGCTAGCGGGAGGGCGGAGCAGTACTTC.

This sequence joins TRBV4-2 and TRBJ1-4, with D perhaps matching TRBD1 (5 bases). The CDR3 runs 15 residues. CDR1 is LGHNA, CDR2 YNFKEQ, per germline. Trimming cost V 4 bases and J 6 bases, with 15 bases left between them. Here the CDR3 reads CASSLGGREDEKLFF. Written as DNA, the CDR3 is TGTGCCAGCAGCCTCGGCGGCAGGGAGGATGAAAAACTGTTTTTT.

The rearrangement joins TRBV5-5 to TRBJ1-4, with D possibly TRBD1 on 6 matching bases. The germline CDR1 and CDR2 sequences are SGHKS and YYEKEE (reference sequence). CDR3 length equals 15 residues. The V end lost 7 bases, the J end lost 7 bases, and 20 bases lay between the germline ends. CDR3 bases: TGTGCCAGCTCGGCCCACAGGGAAGGTGTTGAAAAACTGTTTTTT. Its translation: CASSAHREGVEKLFF.

V gene TRBV11-3 combines with J gene TRBJ2-5, with 7 bases matching TRBD1. Trimming removed 1 base from V and 4 bases from J; junction bases left unmatched: 9. The CDR3 extends over 16 amino acids. Germline CDR1 is SGHNT and CDR2 is YENEEA. Here the CDR3 DNA reads TGTGCCAGCAGCTTAGGAACTGTGACAGGGAGAGAGACCCAGTACTTC. It codes for CASSLGTVTGRETQYF.

This clone was counted between two and nine times. V and J are TRBV7-8 and TRBJ2-7; D unresolved. The length of the CDR3 is 11 residues. Germline CDR1 SGHVS, CDR2 FQNEAQ. V was shortened by 5 bases and J by 7 bases, with 9 bases between the two germline ends. CDR3 in amino acids: CASSLSREQYF. CDR3 bases: TGTGCCAGCAGCCTATCGCGAGAGCAGTACTTC.

This rearrangement joins TRBV9 to TRBJ2-3; D gene unclear. The ends were cut back, 0 bases at V and 3 bases at J, with 8 bases in the middle. Germline V gene sequence: CDR1 SGDLS, CDR2 YYNGEE. The CDR3 consists of 14 residues. The CDR3 spells CASSVGSRTDTQYF. The CDR3 DNA reads as TGTGCCAGCAGCGTAGGCTCGAGAACAGATACGCAGTATTTT.

This clone appeared once. The V and J genes are TRBV28 and TRBJ1-1, with 9 bases fitting TRBD1. Germline trimming cut 7 bases from V and 11 bases from J; bases unmatched to any gene: 8. The CDR3 runs 12 residues. Germline V gene data show CDR1 as MDHEN and CDR2 as SYDVKM. Here the CDR3 reads CASKGQGFSAFF. As DNA, the CDR3 is TGTGCCAGCAAGGGACAGGGCTTTTCCGCTTTCTTT.